This T cell receptor beta chain emerged from a study of beta chain features in type 1 diabetes. For the study at large: What patients shared with healthy donors was a similar profile of age, gender and cell yields. Study-level points and caveats: At VDJ recombination sites, type 1 diabetes patients had fewer insertions and more deleted nucleotides. For Type 1 diabetes patients, all four CD4+ subsets carried TCRB CDR3s that were moderately but significantly shorter.

Comment on this clone: Its antigen is not identified.

The whole isolated RNA underwent reverse transcription, so sequencing captured expressed TCRB transcripts. About 3.7 million reads per sample were averaged for naive, central memory and regulatory samples. The method was immunoSEQ multiplex PCR; TCRdb's version includes in-frame clones alone and lacks a portion of them. The sample consists of about 340,000 clones, roughly 8% of them appearing once. The CDR3 totals 16 residues. V shed 4 bases and J shed 7 bases, with 20 bases lying between them. CDR1 and CDR2 from the germline V gene are KGHSY and FQNENV. Sequenced: central memory CD4+ T cells from blood. The receptor was derived from a woman between 18 and 29 years old in good health. The chain employs TRBV16 and TRBJ2-1; the D gene is possibly TRBD2 (6 bases). The CDR3 DNA reads as TGTGCCAGCAGCCGCTTTTTTTCCGGGAGCGGTAATGAGCAGTTCTTC. Its translation is CASSRFFSGSGNEQFF.